The 10 T cell receptor beta chains given below trace back to one sample, sequenced in a study of OX40 agonist ivuxolimab in advanced cancers. Clones were read by immunoSEQ multiplex PCR, and TCRdb kept only the in-frame ones, dropping some. The sample records roughly 48,000 clones, roughly 83% being singletons. The sequencing here drew on CD4+ or CD8+ T cells sorted from blood, taken in a trial of the OX40 agonist ivuxolimab. All receptors come from an adult with an advanced solid tumor such as melanoma, head and neck, liver or kidney cancer.

This chain links TRBV15 with TRBJ2-1; 9 nucleotides align to TRBD2. The CDR3 has 15 residues. CDR1 and CDR2 from the germline V gene are LNHNV and YYDKDF (reference sequence). Unmatched junction bases numbered 4, after V lost 5 bases and J lost 2 bases. The CDR3 DNA reads as TGTGCCACCAGCGGCCGACTAGCGGCCTACAATGAGCAGTTCTTC. Translation: CATSGRLAAYNEQFF. Supplemented by reference TRBV15 and TRBJ2-1, the full variable domain reads DAMVIQNPRYQVTQFGKPVTLSCSQTLNHNVMYWYQQKSSQAPKLLFHYYDKDFNNEADTPDNFQSRRPNTSFCFLDIRSPGLGDTAMYLCATSGRLAAYNEQFFGPGTRLTVL.

This clone has just one count. The chain carries TRBV6-4 and TRBJ2-1; D ambiguous. The V end was cut by 0 bases, the J end by 7 bases, with 7 bases between. The CDR3 length is 13 residues. Germline V gene data show CDR1 as MRHNA and CDR2 as SNTAGT. The CDR3 reads CASSDSWANEQFF. Written as DNA, the CDR3 is TGTGCCAGCAGTGACTCCTGGGCGAATGAGCAGTTCTTC.

CDR3 amino acids: CASSDISGRGYEQYF. The CDR3 nucleotides read TGTGCCAGCAGTGACATAAGCGGGAGAGGCTACGAGCAGTACTTC. V and J are TRBV6-4 and TRBJ2-7; 8 bases align to TRBD2. V shed 2 bases and J 3 bases; nucleotides not matched to a gene: 6. The CDR3 contains 15 residues. From germline, CDR1 is MRHNA and CDR2 SNTAGT.

The CDR3 here is CASSLANTGTSVPYEQYF. CDR3 nucleotides: TGTGCCAGCAGCTTAGCTAATACCGGGACTAGCGTTCCCTACGAGCAGTACTTC. V gene TRBV7-2 combines with J gene TRBJ2-7; 10 bases map to TRBD2. J lost 2 bases, V lost 0 bases, and 10 bases had no gene match. This CDR3 is 18 amino acids long. In germline, CDR1 is SGHTA, CDR2 FQGNSA. The variable domain in full, with the rest retrieved from reference TRBV7-2 and TRBJ2-7, is GAGVSQSPSNKVTEKGKDVELRCDPISGHTALYWYRQSLGQGLEFLIYFQGNSAPDKSGLPSDRFSAERTGGSVSTLTIQRTQQEDSAVYLCASSLANTGTSVPYEQYFGPGTRLTVT.

The chain uses TRBV14 and TRBJ2-1; D uncertain. The CDR3 is 12 residues long. Germline V lookup: CDR1 SGHDN, CDR2 FVKESK. With 2 bases removed from V and 4 bases from J, the gap between germline ends came to 3 bases. CDR3 nucleotides: TGTGCCAGCAGCCAACGGTACAATGAGCAGTTCTTC. It codes for CASSQRYNEQFF.

V and J are TRBV28 and TRBJ2-1; perhaps TRBD2 as D (5 bases). V was cut by 8 bases and J by 5 bases, with 13 bases left in between. CDR3 length: 13 residues. CDR1 MDHEN and CDR2 SYDVKM come from the germline V gene. The CDR3 sequence: CASWAETNNEQFF. For the CDR3, the DNA is TGTGCCAGCTGGGCCGAGACTAACAATGAGCAGTTCTTC.

The genes are TRBV23-1 and TRBJ2-5; no firm D call. TRBV23-1 qualifies as an ORF whose function is uncertain. The V gene lost 0 bases and the J gene lost 2 bases, with 13 bases spanning the gap. The CDR3 has 16 amino acids. In DNA form, the CDR3 reads TGCGCCAGCAGTCAATCGGGTAACTCCGGACAAGAGACCCAGTACTTC. It specifies CASSQSGNSGQETQYF.

The J gene is TRBJ2-3, the V gene TRBV18; D call uncertain. The length of the CDR3 is 13 residues. The germline V and J ends were trimmed by 3 bases and 3 bases, with 7 bases remaining between them. Germline V CDR1 and CDR2: KGHSH, LQKENI. CDR3 amino acids: CASSPSQTDTQYF. Here the CDR3 DNA reads TGTGCCAGCTCACCGTCACAGACAGATACGCAGTATTTT. Filled out from reference TRBV18 and TRBJ2-3, the complete variable domain reads NAGVMQNPRHLVRRRGQEARLRCSPMKGHSHVYWYRQLPEEGLKFMVYLQKENIIDESGMPKERFSAEFPKEGPSILRIQQVVRGDSAAYFCASSPSQTDTQYFGPGTRLTVL.

A single count supports this clone. The chain combines TRBV7-3 with TRBJ2-3, with TRBD2 identical over 11 bases. The V gene's germline CDR1 is SGHTA and CDR2 FQGTGA. The CDR3 length is 18 residues. V shed 4 bases, J shed 5 bases, and the junction held 14 bases outside the gene matches. The CDR3 coding sequence is TGTGCCAGCAGCTCTCGAGGGACTAGCGGAGGAGGGGGAGATACGCAGTATTTT. It translates to CASSSRGTSGGGGDTQYF.

The gene calls are TRBV19 and TRBJ1-1; D might be TRBD1 (6 bases). V lost 4 bases and J 1 base, leaving 19 bases between the germline ends. CDR3 size: 17 residues. CDR1 and CDR2 (germline): LNHDA, SQIVND (reference sequence). The CDR3 DNA reads TGTGCCAGTAGTACCGGGACACCTTCAAGGAGGAACACTGAAGCTTTCTTT. This translates into CASSTGTPSRRNTEAFF.